This section outlines one TCR beta chain sequence together with its context. The data were obtained in a study of blood T cell repertoires in COVID-19. Looking at the study overall: T cells, B-cell-depleted T cells, or PBMCs provided the cDNA or gDNA that served as material.

Original handling: By means of reference gene primer amplification, nucleated cell counts were estimated. Data came from immunoSEQ multiplex PCR; TCRdb stores just in-frame clones and leaves some out. That table gives V, J and clone size, and the DNA gave D and trimming. This table holds roughly 280,000 clones, around 83% found once. The V and J ends lost 5 bases and 8 bases, in that order; junction bases with no gene match: 13. This CDR3 is 16 amino acids long. Germline V gene sequence: CDR1 MDHEN, CDR2 SYDVKM. The V and J genes are TRBV28 and TRBJ1-4; 8 bases line up with TRBD1. The specimen was peripheral blood. The sequence came from a man aged 18 to 30 with active or convalescent COVID-19. CDR3 in amino acids: CASSLKRGTGPEKLFF. CDR3 sequence (DNA): TGTGCCAGCAGTCTGAAGCGTGGGACAGGCCCCGAAAAACTGTTTTTT.